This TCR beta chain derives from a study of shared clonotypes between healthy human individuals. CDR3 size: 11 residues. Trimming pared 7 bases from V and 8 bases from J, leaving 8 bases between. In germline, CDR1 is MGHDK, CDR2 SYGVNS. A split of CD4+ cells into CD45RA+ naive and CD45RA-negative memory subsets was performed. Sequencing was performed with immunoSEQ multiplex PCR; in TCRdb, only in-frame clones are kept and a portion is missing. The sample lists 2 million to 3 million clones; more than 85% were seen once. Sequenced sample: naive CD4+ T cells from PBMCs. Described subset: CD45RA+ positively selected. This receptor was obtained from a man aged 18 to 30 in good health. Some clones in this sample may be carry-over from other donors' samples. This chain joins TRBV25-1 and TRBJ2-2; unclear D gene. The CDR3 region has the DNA TGTGCCAGCAACTCTTATGGGGAGCTGTTTTTT. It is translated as CASNSYGELFF.